This T cell receptor beta chain was sequenced for a study of somatic mutations in cytotoxic T cells in rheumatoid arthritis (dated by TCRdb to 2016 to 2017). Broadly, across the study: Sorted V beta1+ cells also underwent TCRB sequencing, and some V beta antibody-stained T-cell populations were flow-sorted at nearly 100% purity on a FACSAria II or Sony SH800. To characterize clonality, the study used TCRB deep sequencing while asking whether somatic mutations are carried by expanded CD8+ T-cell clones in newly diagnosed, untreated rheumatoid arthritis. For approximately 63 rheumatoid arthritis patients and more than 15 healthy controls, TCRB deep sequencing was carried out. The median ages of the patient and control groups were essentially identical.

Genomic DNA underwent TCRB CDR3 sequencing using the immunoSEQ assay. As for the original processing: Nothing other than productive TCRB rearrangements was included in the analyses. A clone was defined by a unique TCRB CDR3 sequence, and clonality was computed as a productive clonality index based on Shannon entropy. The template counts of each clone relative to the total templates per sample were used to calculate repertoire overlap between two samples. V-gene usage measured by flow cytometry correlated with TCRB sequencing V-gene usage, with a Spearman r of roughly 0.55. TCRdb carries this immuneACCESS record with in-frame sequences only. Its versions omit some clonotypes, under half of them owing to an unresolved V gene in the studies checked, with the rest unexplained. The D gene and trimming were derived from the DNA, and the V and J assignments and clone size from that table. The table for this sample lists 13,000 or so clones; less than 90% of them were counted only once. Clones ranked in the top ten supply 13% to 15% of the sample.

Details on this clone: Its antigen has not been determined. One end of the junction does not line up with germline, which may come from a read error. This sample includes further DNA sequences coding for the same CDR3.

Including cysteine and phenylalanine, the CDR3 has 13 amino acids. Here the CDR3 DNA is all that survives: 39 bases in frame from base 1. From a lookup of the germline V gene (reference sequence), CDR1 and CDR2 are LNHDA and SQIVND. What the authors observed across the whole study: The expanded CD8+ clones had unknown antigen targets, and not appearing in virus-specific databases did not rule out that they were virus-specific. CD8+ clonality increased with age in patients (Spearman r ≈ 0.49) but not in healthy controls. CD8+ T-cell clonality did not differ significantly between rheumatoid arthritis patients and age-matched healthy controls. The slight underrepresentation of TRBV07 in patients was not corrected for multiple comparisons. Several identical CD8+ TCRB sequences were found in both blood and synovial fluid, and in about an eighth of the 65 patients the largest CD8+ clone exceeded 20% of CD8+ cells.

The 15 to 20 healthy controls were blood donors whose buffy coats were used; they had a median age of roughly 50 years (range about 20-70), and over 50% were female. On an AutoMACS, CD4+ and CD8+ cells were isolated via positive magnetic bead selection, and their purity was verified by flow cytometry. Peripheral blood mononuclear cells were isolated by Ficoll-Paque PLUS density gradient separation. Nucleospin Tissue or Tissue XS kits were used to extract DNA from CD4-enriched, CD8-enriched or PBMC samples, and a Qubit 2.0 fluorometer was used for quantification. Sequenced material: CD8+ T cells sorted from blood. In this chain, TRBV19 is recombined with TRBJ1-1; matching of 5 bases hints at TRBD1 as the D gene. The receptor was isolated from a woman in her sixties or seventies in good health. In nucleotide form, the sequence is TGTGCCAGTAGTATGTGGGGGGTCGCTGAGGCTTTCTTT. The translation is CASSMWGVAEAFF.